This is a list of T cell receptor beta chains from one sample in a study of CD8 T cells in Susac syndrome. Via MiXCR, TCRdb re-called the immunoSEQ multiplex PCR reads, giving one row per CDR3 protein. The data contain some 300,000 distinct CDR3 sequences, 85% of them singletons. Sequenced: CD8+ T cells from PBMCs. Source of these receptors: a human donor with multiple sclerosis. The CDR3 runs from the conserved cysteine through the conserved F or W. D genes are given only for firm matches. Not all rows give a size; the values are once, few, many and, for expanded clones, a class.

TRBV20-1	NA	TRBJ1-1	NA	14	TGCAGTGCTAGAGACGAGGGTATGAACACTGAAGCTTTCTTT	CSARDEGMNTEAFF
TRBV3-1	NA	TRBJ1-5	NA	14	TGTGCCAGCAGCCCGGTGGGGGGCAGGCAGCCCCAGCATTTT	CASSPVGGRQPQHF
TRBV7-9	TRBD2	TRBJ2-1	NA	17	TGTGCCAGCAGCTTATTAGCGGGAGGGTCCTCTTACAATGAGCAGTTCTTC	CASSLLAGGSSYNEQFF
TRBV9	TRBD1	TRBJ1-2	NA	16	TGTGCCAGCAGCGTTCTTCAGGGGGCGGCCAACTATGGCTACACCTTC	CASSVLQGAANYGYTF
TRBV9	NA	TRBJ1-5	NA	15	TGTGCCAGCAGCGTAGCAGGGAATAGCAATCAGCCCCAGCATTTT	CASSVAGNSNQPQHF
TRBV10-3	NA	TRBJ2-3	few	14	TGTGCCATCAGTGATCCAGCTAGCACAGATACGCAGTATTTT	CAISDPASTDTQYF
TRBV19	TRBD2	TRBJ2-3	NA	13	TGTGCCTCTAGCGGATTTCTCACAGATACGCAGTATTTT	CASSGFLTDTQYF
TRBV10-2	NA	TRBJ2-7	NA	14	TGCGCCAGCAGTGAGCTATCTAGCTCCTACGAGCAGTACTTC	CASSELSSSYEQYF
TRBV28	NA	TRBJ2-1	NA	16	TGTGCCAGCAGTTCCTCGATTTGGGCCCCCTACAATGAGCAGTTCTTC	CASSSSIWAPYNEQFF
TRBV6-1	NA	TRBJ2-3	NA	18	TGTGCCAGCAGTGAAGCGCGTCCACTGGCCAGGGTAACAGATACGCAGTATTTT	CASSEARPLARVTDTQYF
TRBV27	TRBD2	TRBJ2-5	NA	15	TGTGCCACCAAGAATAGACTAGCGGGACAAGAGACCCAGTACTTC	CATKNRLAGQETQYF
TRBV6-5	TRBD1	TRBJ1-2	NA	16	TGTGCCAGCAGTTACGGGGGGGACAGGCTCGGCTATGGCTACACCTTC	CASSYGGDRLGYGYTF
TRBV9	NA	TRBJ2-1	few	15	TGTGCCAGCAGCGCCGGAACAGCGGGCTACAATGAGCAGTTCTTC	CASSAGTAGYNEQFF
TRBV4-3	TRBD2	TRBJ2-7	NA	18	TGCGCCAGCAGCCAAGATCTAACTAGCGGGTTGAGCTCCTACGAGCAGTACTTC	CASSQDLTSGLSSYEQYF
TRBV7-6	NA	TRBJ2-7	NA	14	TGTGCCAGCAGCTTAGGGGGGGCGCCCTACGAGCAGTACTTC	CASSLGGAPYEQYF
TRBV12-3/TRBV12-4	TRBD2	TRBJ2-7	few	15	TGTGCCAGCAGCTCCGGGACTAGCGGGAACTACGAGCAGTACTTC	CASSSGTSGNYEQYF
TRBV6-6	NA	TRBJ1-1	NA	16	TGTGCCAGCAGTTACGGCCAGGGGCCTTTTAACACTGAAGCTTTCTTT	CASSYGQGPFNTEAFF
TRBV27	TRBD2	TRBJ2-2	once	14	TGTGCCAGCAGTGGAGCGGGAGACACCGGGGAGCTGTTTTTT	CASSGAGDTGELFF
TRBV5-4	NA	TRBJ2-2	NA	14	TGTGCCAGCAGCTTTACAAGCGTTAACGGGGAGCTGTTTTTT	CASSFTSVNGELFF
TRBV4-2	NA	TRBJ1-2	NA	15	TGTGCCAGCAGCCAAGATCTAGGCCTTACCGATGGCTACACCTTC	CASSQDLGLTDGYTF
TRBV3-1	NA	TRBJ1-1	NA	12	TGTGCCAGCAGCCTGGGGACGGCTGAAGCTTTCTTT	CASSLGTAEAFF
TRBV28	TRBD1	TRBJ1-4	NA	13	TGTGCCACTACCCGACAGGGGGATGAAAAACTGTTTTTT	CATTRQGDEKLFF
TRBV24-1	TRBD1	TRBJ1-2	NA	14	TGTGCCACCAGTGACTCGGACAGGGACAAGGGCTACACCTTC	CATSDSDRDKGYTF
TRBV28	TRBD2	TRBJ2-1	NA	15	TGTGCCAGCAGTTTGCTAGCGGGAAACCCACTTCCACGGTTCTTC	CASSLLAGNPLPRFF
TRBV2	NA	TRBJ1-1	NA	12	TGTGCCAGCCTCCTACAGAACACTGAAGCTTTCTTT	CASLLQNTEAFF
TRBV27	TRBD1	TRBJ2-3	NA	15	TGTGCCAGCAGCACCCCCGGGACAGGGCGGGATACGCAGTATTTT	CASSTPGTGRDTQYF
TRBV4-1	TRBD1	TRBJ2-7	few	15	TGCGCCAGCAGCCAACCCCGGGACAGGGACTACGAGCAGTACTTC	CASSQPRDRDYEQYF
TRBV9	TRBD2	TRBJ2-1	once	18	TGTGCCAGCAGCGCGGGACTAGCGGGAACGAGCTCCTACAATGAGCAGTTCTTC	CASSAGLAGTSSYNEQFF
TRBV4-3	TRBD2	TRBJ2-7	NA	17	TGCGCCAGCAGCCAAGGACTAGCGGGGATGAACTCCTACGAGCAGTACTTC	CASSQGLAGMNSYEQYF
TRBV6-2/TRBV6-3	TRBD1	TRBJ1-2	once	14	TGTGCCAGCAGTACCGGGACAGGGCGCTATGGCTACACCTTC	CASSTGTGRYGYTF
TRBV5-1	TRBD2	TRBJ2-1	NA	19	TGCGCCAGCAGCTTGAGTTTCCCTAGCGGGAGAGGGTTCTACAATGAGCAGTTCTTC	CASSLSFPSGRGFYNEQFF
TRBV11-2	NA	TRBJ2-7	few	15	TGTGCCAGCAGCTTAGATTACGGTTTCCACTACGAGCAGTACTTC	CASSLDYGFHYEQYF
TRBV27	NA	TRBJ1-1	few	14	TGTGCCAGCAGTTTATTAGGCCAGAACACTGAAGCTTTCTTT	CASSLLGQNTEAFF
TRBV5-8	TRBD2	TRBJ2-1	NA	20	TGTGCCAGCAGCTTGGACTTTATACTAGCGGGAGGCCTTCACTACAATGAGCAGTTCTTC	CASSLDFILAGGLHYNEQFF
TRBV30	TRBD1	TRBJ2-6	once	15	TGTGCCTGGGAGGGACAGCTCTCTGGGGCCAACGTCCTGACTTTC	CAWEGQLSGANVLTF
TRBV7-6	TRBD2	TRBJ2-1	NA	16	TGTGCCAGCAGCCCCGCCCTAGCGGGAGGAAGCAATGAGCAGTTCTTC	CASSPALAGGSNEQFF
TRBV4-3	NA	TRBJ2-7	few	16	TGCGCCAGCAGCCAAGGAGGCAGGGGAAGCTCCTACGAGCAGTACTTC	CASSQGGRGSSYEQYF
TRBV19	TRBD2	TRBJ2-7	NA	14	TGTGCCAGTAGTGTGGGACTAACCCTCTACGAGCAGTACTTC	CASSVGLTLYEQYF
TRBV20-1	NA	TRBJ2-5	NA	12	TGCAGTGCTAGGGAAGCCCTAGAGACCCAGTACTTC	CSAREALETQYF
TRBV7-2	NA	TRBJ2-1	NA	16	TGTGCCAGCAGCTTAGGGTTCCTTAGCTCCTACAATGAGCAGTTCTTC	CASSLGFLSSYNEQFF
TRBV7-9	TRBD2	TRBJ2-3	once	16	TGTGCCAGCAGCTTCCTAGCGGGAGGGCTGACAGATACGCAGTATTTT	CASSFLAGGLTDTQYF
TRBV20-1	NA	TRBJ1-2	NA	14	TGCAGTGCTAGAGAAGCGCATACTAACTATGGCTACACCTTC	CSAREAHTNYGYTF
TRBV19	NA	TRBJ2-2	NA	14	TGTGCCAGTAGTATACTAGCGAACACCGGGGAGCTGTTTTTT	CASSILANTGELFF
TRBV5-6	NA	TRBJ2-7	NA	13	TGTGCCAGCAGCTTGTGGCAGGGGAGGGAGCAGTACTTC	CASSLWQGREQYF
TRBV27	NA	TRBJ2-1	NA	13	TGTGCCAGTCGACTGTCCTCCTACAATGAGCAGTTCTTC	CASRLSSYNEQFF
TRBV21-1	NA	TRBJ2-4	once	16	TGTGCCAGCAGCCCCCAGGACAGGGGGAGCAAAAACATTCAGTACTTC	CASSPQDRGSKNIQYF
TRBV7-2	TRBD1	TRBJ2-4	few	15	TGTGCCAGCAGTACTCGACAGGGGGCTGAAAACATTCAGTACTTC	CASSTRQGAENIQYF
TRBV27	TRBD2	TRBJ2-1	NA	14	TGTGCCAGCAAACTAGCGGGAGTTGGGGGTGAGCAGTTCTTC	CASKLAGVGGEQFF
TRBV7-2	TRBD2	TRBJ2-7	NA	15	TGTGCCAGCAGTGGGTTAGCGGGGGTGGCGCACGAGCAGTACTTC	CASSGLAGVAHEQYF
TRBV3-1	NA	TRBJ2-5	NA	15	TGTGCCAGCAGCCAAGATCCTTTAAATTTGAAGACCCAGTACTTC	CASSQDPLNLKTQYF
TRBV6-5	NA	TRBJ1-1	NA	15	TGTGCCAGCAGTTATGGAGGGGTCATGAACACTGAAGCTTTCTTT	CASSYGGVMNTEAFF
TRBV20-1	TRBD1	TRBJ2-7	NA	14	TGCAGTGTTTATCCCGGACAGGGGAACAACGAGCGGTACTTC	CSVYPGQGNNERYF
TRBV10-3	NA	TRBJ1-2	NA	16	TGTGCCATCATGGGCAAATTCGACCCGATAGGATATGGCTACACCTTC	CAIMGKFDPIGYGYTF
TRBV7-8	NA	TRBJ2-1	once	16	TGTGCCAGCAGCCCCGGTGGGCAGGACGCGTACAATGAGCAGTTCTTC	CASSPGGQDAYNEQFF
TRBV5-4	NA	TRBJ1-3	NA	15	TGTGCCAGCAGCTTCCGAGGGGGCTCTGGAAACACCATATATTTT	CASSFRGGSGNTIYF
TRBV6-1	TRBD2	TRBJ2-3	NA	18	TGTGCCAGCAGCCCCCTTGTCGGACTAGCGGGAGGGGGAGATACGCAGTATTTT	CASSPLVGLAGGGDTQYF
TRBV24-1	NA	TRBJ2-2	NA	14	TGTGCCACCAGTGATTTGCGTGGGAACGGGGAGCTGTTTTTT	CATSDLRGNGELFF